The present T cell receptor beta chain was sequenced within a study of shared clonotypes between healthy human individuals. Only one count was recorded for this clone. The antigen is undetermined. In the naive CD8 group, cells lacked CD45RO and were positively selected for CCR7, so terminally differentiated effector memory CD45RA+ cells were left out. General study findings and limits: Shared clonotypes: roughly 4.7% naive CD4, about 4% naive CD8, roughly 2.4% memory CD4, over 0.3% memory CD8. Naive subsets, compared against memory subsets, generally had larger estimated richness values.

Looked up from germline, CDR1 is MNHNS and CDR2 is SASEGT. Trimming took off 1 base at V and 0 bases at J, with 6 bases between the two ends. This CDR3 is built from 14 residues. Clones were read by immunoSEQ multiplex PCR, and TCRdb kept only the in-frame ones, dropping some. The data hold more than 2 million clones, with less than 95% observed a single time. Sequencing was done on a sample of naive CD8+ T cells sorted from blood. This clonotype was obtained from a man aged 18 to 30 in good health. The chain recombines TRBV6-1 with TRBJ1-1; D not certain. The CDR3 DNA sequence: TGTGCCAGCAGTGAAGTTGATATGAACACTGAAGCTTTCTTT. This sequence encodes CASSEVDMNTEAFF.